This record concerns one TCR beta chain sequence. Its antigen is not identified. Germline V CDR1 and CDR2: LGHNA, YSLEER. The CDR3 runs to 15 residues. Trimming removed 0 bases from V and 9 bases from J; junction bases left unmatched: 8. The record originates from a study of type 1 regulatory T cells. Overall study: An in vitro protocol generated T-allo10, a Tr1-enriched, alloantigen-specific CD4 T cell product.

Findings of the study overall: Compared with non-type 1 regulatory T cells, type 1 regulatory T cells showed a more restricted TCR repertoire.

TCRdb fed the reads into MiXCR, producing one record per CDR3 protein. Of more than 60,000 distinct CDR3 sequences listed, 62% were seen once; the top ten hold 1.5% to 2%. The sequenced sample was cultured non-Tr1 T cells, either the whole culture or a sorted T cell fraction (not recorded which). The chain recombines TRBV4-3 with TRBJ2-1; TRBD2 agrees at 7 bases. The TCR sequence derives from a human donor in good health. The CDR3 nucleotides read TGCGCCAGCAGCCAAGATTGGGGGGGGGTACGTGAGCAGTTCTTC. This translates into CASSQDWGGVREQFF.